The present T cell receptor (beta chain) was sequenced within a study of cytomegalovirus exposure and HLA in healthy donors. The wider study: An earlier analysis found some 100 million unique TCR beta sequences from approximately 190 million T cells.

Looked up from germline, CDR1 is SGHRS and CDR2 is YFSETQ. J lost 4 bases, V lost 3 bases, and 5 bases had no gene match. The CDR3 totals 16 residues. Use of 60 Vbeta and 13 Jbeta primers characterized the PCR. This table comes from immunoSEQ multiplex PCR, and its TCRdb copy is limited to in-frame clones, with some not included. The profile shows about 62,000 clones, just under 80% of them singletons. The receptor's source is a man between 35 and 55 years old in good health and CMV-seronegative. The chain combines TRBV5-1 with TRBJ2-2; 11 nucleotides agree with TRBD1. Sequences were obtained from PBMCs. CDR3 DNA: TGCGCCAGCAGCTACTCCGGGACAGGGGGCACCGGGGAGCTGTTTTTT. Protein product: CASSYSGTGGTGELFF.